Listed here is a single T cell receptor beta chain. This specimen belongs to a study of human versus mouse CDR3 diversity and MHC coevolution. V lost 7 bases, J lost 4 bases, and 15 bases lay in between. Per germline, CDR1 SGHRS and CDR2 YFSETQ. This CDR3 spans 15 amino acids. Repertoires were generated with immunoSEQ multiplex PCR, while TCRdb's copy carries only in-frame clones and drops some. The data show roughly 80,000 clones, 85% to 95% seen once. The receptor was derived from a person aged 25 to 69 in good health. This chain links TRBV5-1 with TRBJ2-6, with D tentatively TRBD1 (6 bases). The sequencing input was naive CD4+ T cells from blood. Subset described: CD45RO-negative CD62L-positive naive CD4 T cells. CDR3 protein: CASCPTGSGANVLTF. In DNA form, the CDR3 reads TGCGCCAGCTGCCCTACAGGGTCCGGGGCCAACGTCCTGACTTTC.